This TCR beta chain was observed in a study of shared clonotypes between healthy human individuals. Germline V lookup: CDR1 LGHNA, CDR2 YSLEER. The V end was cut by 0 bases, the J end by 7 bases, with 10 bases between. The CDR3 extends over 14 amino acids. Study results and limitations: Between a few donors, naive CD4 clonotypes were shared at a level of about 5%.

CD45RO negativity and positive selection for CCR7 defined naive CD8 cells, a population that excluded terminally differentiated effector memory CD45RA+ cells. This clone showed up just once. Its antigen remains unknown. Profiled with immunoSEQ multiplex PCR; TCRdb holds only in-frame clones, not every one. The table records around 2.1 million clones, 85% to 95% of them present only once. The sample taken for sequencing was naive CD8+ T cells from PBMCs. This clonotype originated in a young man in good health. Some clones in this sample may be carry-over from other donors' samples. The V call is TRBV4-3, the J call TRBJ2-1; no clear D gene. CDR3 sequence: CASSQENSQNEQFF. In DNA form, the CDR3 reads TGCGCCAGCAGCCAAGAAAATTCACAAAATGAGCAGTTCTTC.